A single sample gave rise to the 10 T cell receptor beta chains below, sequenced in a study of regulatory T cells in long-lasting Graves disease. Construction of TCR beta libraries relied on iRepertoire HTBI primers and on Arm-PCR targeting CDR3 regions. TCRdb called the multiplex PCR reads again in MiXCR, with one record for every CDR3 protein. The data hold about 470,000 distinct CDR3 sequences, with 15% observed a single time. As to time point: newly diagnosed GD, antithyroid drugs for less than 3 months. RNA isolated from PBMCs was used to make the TCR library. The same sample was also used in a study of T cells in Graves' hyperthyroidism and ophthalmopathy.

The sample in question was peripheral blood mononuclear cells (PBMCs), obtained at new diagnosis, from a patient treated with antithyroid drugs. The origin of the receptors is a woman younger than 45 with Graves disease.

About this clonotype: This could be a read error, since a much larger clone is one nucleotide away. J is TRBJ2-7 and V is TRBV24-1, with D possibly matching TRBD1 (6 bases). This CDR3 has 14 amino acids. Germline V gene lookup returns CDR1 KGHDR and CDR2 SFDVKD. Here the CDR3 DNA reads TGTGCCACCAGTGAGACCGGGACAAGCTACGGGCAGTACTTC. Protein product: CATSETGTSYGQYF.

This clonotype was observed at least ten times. The V and J genes are TRBV5-1 and TRBJ2-7, with D perhaps being TRBD1 or TRBD2 (5 bases each). Germline CDR1 is SGHRS and CDR2 is YFSETQ. V gave up 8 bases and J gave up 1 base, with 16 bases separating them. The CDR3 consists of 14 residues. This CDR3 reads CARSRDPRSYEQYF. CDR3 nucleotides: TGCGCCAGAAGCCGGGACCCCAGATCCTACGAGCAGTACTTC.

At least ten counts were recorded for this clonotype. CDR3 DNA: TGTGCCACCAGCAGAGATCTAGAAGAGACCCAGTACTTC. This gives the protein CATSRDLEETQYF. The chain carries TRBV15 and TRBJ2-5; D unresolved. CDR3 length equals 13 residues. Looked up from germline, CDR1 is LNHNV and CDR2 is YYDKDF (reference sequence). Deletions cut 0 bases from V and 3 bases from J, with 5 bases between.

The J gene is TRBJ2-1, the V gene TRBV30; TRBD2 is a possible D gene (5 bases). This CDR3 spans 11 amino acids. Germline V lookup: CDR1 GTSNPN, CDR2 SVGIG (reference sequence). Trimming removed 4 bases at V and 7 bases at J, with 8 bases between. CDR3 in amino acids: CAWISGNEQFF. CDR3 nucleotide sequence: TGTGCCTGGATCTCGGGGAATGAGCAGTTCTTC.

This clonotype was recorded at least ten times. This clone may be a read error of a much larger clone one base away. This chain connects TRBV27 to TRBJ2-7; no reliable D call. V was pared by 6 bases and J by 4 bases, with 7 bases between. The CDR3 contains 11 residues. Germline CDR1 is MNHEY and CDR2 is SMNVEV (reference sequence). CDR3 nucleotides: TGTGCCAGCAGCGACGGGTACGAGCAGTACTTC. Protein: CASSDGYEQYF.

The chain is built from TRBV6-4 and TRBJ2-7, with 7 bases identical to TRBD1. V was clipped by 10 bases and J by 10 bases; unmatched bases: 16. Germline lookup yields CDR1 MRHNA and CDR2 SNTAGT. This CDR3 is built from 13 residues. In DNA, the CDR3 is TGTGCCACTCGCACGGGGACAGATTACAGCCAGTACTTC. Amino acid sequence: CATRTGTDYSQYF.

To note about this clonotype: One base away lies a much larger clone, so this may be a sequencing read error. V and J are TRBV6-1 and TRBJ2-1; 8 bases are a match to TRBD1. Trimming at V came to 6 bases and at J to 10 bases, leaving 20 bases not matched to a gene. Germline CDR1 MNHNS, CDR2 SASEGT. CDR3 length: 17 amino acids. The CDR3 protein is CASRKPRTGWPSYEQFF. DNA of the CDR3: TGTGCCAGCAGAAAACCTAGGACAGGGTGGCCGTCCTACGAGCAGTTCTTC.

This clonotype was counted many times. V and J are TRBV20-1 and TRBJ2-7; 7 nucleotides match TRBD1. Germline loops: CDR1 DFQATT, CDR2 SNEGSKA (reference sequence). CDR3 size: 16 residues. Germline trimming cut 1 base from V and 6 bases from J; bases unmatched to any gene: 15. The CDR3 DNA is TGCAGTGCTAGAGTAATACAGGGGAGTCCTAATGCCGAGCAGTACTTC. This translates into CSARVIQGSPNAEQYF.

This clonotype was found many times. The chain joins TRBV5-8 to TRBJ2-7, with 11 bases fitting TRBD2. Per germline, CDR1 SGHTS and CDR2 YDEGEE. V lost 0 bases and J lost 3; bases outside the gene matches: 5. CDR3 length: 16 residues. This CDR3 reads CASSLALAGGNYEQYF. CDR3 DNA: TGTGCCAGCAGCTTGGCTCTAGCGGGGGGTAACTACGAGCAGTACTTC.

The CDR3 bases are TGTGCCAGCAGTGATGGCCAGGCCGTTAATGAAAAACTGTTTTTT. It translates to CASSDGQAVNEKLFF. J is TRBJ1-4 and V is TRBV25-1; D ambiguous. Per germline, CDR1 MGHDK and CDR2 SYGVNS. Trimming took off 3 bases at V and 4 bases at J, with 12 bases between the two ends. This CDR3 contains 15 residues. Full variable domain (rest looked up from reference TRBV25-1 and TRBJ1-4): EADIYQTPRYLVIGTGKKITLECSQTMGHDKMYWYQQDPGMELHLIHYSYGVNSTEKGDLSSESTVSRIRTEHFPLTLESARPSHTSQYLCASSDGQAVNEKLFFGSGTQLSVL.